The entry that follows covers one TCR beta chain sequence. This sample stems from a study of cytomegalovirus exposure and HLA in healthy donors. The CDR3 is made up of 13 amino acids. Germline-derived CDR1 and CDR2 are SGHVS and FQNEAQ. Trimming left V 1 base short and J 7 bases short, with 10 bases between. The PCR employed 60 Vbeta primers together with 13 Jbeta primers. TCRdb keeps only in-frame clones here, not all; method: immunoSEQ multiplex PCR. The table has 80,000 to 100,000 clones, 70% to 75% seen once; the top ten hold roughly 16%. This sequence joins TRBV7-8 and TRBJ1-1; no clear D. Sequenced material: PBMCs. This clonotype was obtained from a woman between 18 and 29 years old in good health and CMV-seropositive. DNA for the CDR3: TGTGCCAGCAGCTTAGTGATTGCGAATGAAGCTTTCTTT. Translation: CASSLVIANEAFF.